This paragraph reports one T cell receptor (beta chain). These data belong to a study of blood T cell repertoires in COVID-19. The V end lost 0 bases, the J end lost 2 bases, and 9 bases lay between the germline ends. Per germline, CDR1 MNHEY and CDR2 SMNVEV (reference sequence). This CDR3 is built from 15 residues. Authors' analysis steps: Reference gene primer amplification in the assay estimated nucleated cell counts. Produced via immunoSEQ multiplex PCR; TCRdb's table is partial and in-frame only. The V and J calls and clone size are taken from that table; D and trimming were inferred from the DNA. Counted here are more than 150,000 clones, 80% to 90% occurring once; the ten biggest clones make up roughly 8.2%.

The sample comprised peripheral blood. The receptor's source is a man aged 55 to 70 with acute or convalescent COVID-19. The chain joins TRBV27 to TRBJ2-3; D gene uncertain. CDR3 nucleotides: TGTGCCAGCAGTTTATCGCCCGCCTACACAGATACGCAGTATTTT. It codes for CASSLSPAYTDTQYF.